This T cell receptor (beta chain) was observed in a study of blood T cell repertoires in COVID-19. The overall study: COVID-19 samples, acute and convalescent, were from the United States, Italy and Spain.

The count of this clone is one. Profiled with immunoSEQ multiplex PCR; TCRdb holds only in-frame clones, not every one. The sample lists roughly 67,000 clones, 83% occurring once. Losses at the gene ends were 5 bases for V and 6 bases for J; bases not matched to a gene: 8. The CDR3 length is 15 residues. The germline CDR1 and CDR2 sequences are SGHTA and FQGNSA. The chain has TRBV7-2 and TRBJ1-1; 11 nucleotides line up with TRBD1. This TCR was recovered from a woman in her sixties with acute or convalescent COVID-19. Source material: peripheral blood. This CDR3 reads CASSPWGQGVAEAFF. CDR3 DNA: TGTGCCAGCAGCCCCTGGGGACAGGGGGTGGCTGAAGCTTTCTTT.